A selection of T cell receptor beta chains follows, all from one sample in a study of control samples from healthy donors and cancer patients. The protocol was immunoSEQ multiplex PCR, while the TCRdb copy is restricted to in-frame clones and leaves out a portion. The sample has hundreds of thousands of clones; 90% are singletons. What was sequenced was PBMCs. Receptor source: a man between 40 and 49 years old with head and neck cancer. Each CDR3 is given with its conserved first and last residue. A D gene is named only where the DNA matches it firmly. The size entry is marked missing in some rows and otherwise reads once, few, many or a size class.

size: -
V: TRBV11-2
length: 15
D: -
J: TRBJ2-7
DNA: TGTGCCAGCAGCTTAGAGCGGAGCCCCTCCTACGAGCAGTACTTC
CDR3: CASSLERSPSYEQYF

size: -
V: TRBV2
length: 15
D: -
J: TRBJ2-1
DNA: TGTGCCAGCACCTCGGACGCCGCCAGCCCAGTTGAGCAGTTCTTC
CDR3: CASTSDAASPVEQFF

size: -
V: TRBV5-1
length: 15
D: TRBD2
J: TRBJ2-4
DNA: TGCGCCAGCAGCGGTAGCGGGAGGGCCGAAAACATTCAGTACTTC
CDR3: CASSGSGRAENIQYF

size: -
V: TRBV27
length: 13
D: -
J: TRBJ2-1
DNA: TGTGCCAGCAGTTTAAGTCTTTACAATGAGCAGTTCTTC
CDR3: CASSLSLYNEQFF

size: -
V: TRBV29-1
length: 17
D: -
J: TRBJ1-2
DNA: TGCAGCGTTGAAGAGACAGACCTCTCGTTAGCTAACTATGGCTACACCTTC
CDR3: CSVEETDLSLANYGYTF

size: -
V: TRBV30
length: 12
D: -
J: TRBJ2-5
DNA: TGTGCCTGGAAGGCAGTTGCAAAGACCCAGTACTTC
CDR3: CAWKAVAKTQYF

size: -
V: TRBV27
length: 12
D: -
J: TRBJ2-3
DNA: TGTGCCAGCAGGTCTGCAAGGGATACGCAGTATTTT
CDR3: CASRSARDTQYF

size: -
V: TRBV28
length: 13
D: -
J: TRBJ1-2
DNA: TGTGCCAGCAGTTTATCCGGGGGGCTTGGCTACACCTTC
CDR3: CASSLSGGLGYTF

size: -
V: TRBV7-2
length: 14
D: TRBD2
J: TRBJ2-5
DNA: TGTGCCAGCAGCCGGGGACTAGCGGAAGAGACCCAGTACTTC
CDR3: CASSRGLAEETQYF

size: -
V: TRBV30
length: 14
D: TRBD1
J: TRBJ1-1
DNA: TGTGCCTGGAGTGCGGGACAGCTGAACACTGAAGCTTTCTTT
CDR3: CAWSAGQLNTEAFF

size: -
V: TRBV27
length: 17
D: -
J: TRBJ2-4
DNA: TGTGCCAGCAGCGATGAATTCTCTCGGGGAGGCAAAAACATTCAGTACTTC
CDR3: CASSDEFSRGGKNIQYF

size: -
V: TRBV21-1
length: 20
D: -
J: TRBJ2-6
DNA: TGTGCCAGCAGCTTAAGGGCCGGGACAGGGGTTGACTCTGGGGCCAACGTCCTGACTTTC
CDR3: CASSLRAGTGVDSGANVLTF

size: -
V: TRBV29-1
length: 14
D: TRBD2
J: TRBJ2-7
DNA: TGCAGCGTGGGGCGTAGCGGGAGTACCTACGAGCAGTACTTC
CDR3: CSVGRSGSTYEQYF

size: once
V: TRBV14
length: 17
D: -
J: TRBJ2-6
DNA: TGTGCCAGCAGCCAAGTTCTCGGGTTCTCTGGGGCCAACGTCCTGACTTTC
CDR3: CASSQVLGFSGANVLTF

size: few
V: TRBV27
length: 13
D: -
J: TRBJ1-1
DNA: TGTGCCAGCAGTTTATCTCGGGGGTCTGAAGCTTTCTTT
CDR3: CASSLSRGSEAFF

size: -
V: TRBV30
length: 14
D: -
J: TRBJ1-5
DNA: TGTGCCTGGAGTGTAAGTCGGGGGCGTCAGCCCCAGCATTTT
CDR3: CAWSVSRGRQPQHF

size: -
V: TRBV5-4
length: 15
D: TRBD1
J: TRBJ2-7
DNA: TGTGCCAGCAGACAAAAGGGACAGGTTAACTACGAGCAGTACTTC
CDR3: CASRQKGQVNYEQYF

size: -
V: TRBV2
length: 16
D: TRBD2
J: TRBJ2-2
DNA: TGTGCCAGCAGCGCTACTAGCGTTAAGAACACCGGGGAGCTGTTTTTT
CDR3: CASSATSVKNTGELFF

size: few
V: TRBV30
length: 13
D: -
J: TRBJ1-1
DNA: TGTGCCTGGAGTGTCTCCCGGAACACTGAAGCTTTCTTT
CDR3: CAWSVSRNTEAFF

size: -
V: TRBV4-1
length: 15
D: -
J: TRBJ2-7
DNA: TGCGCCAGCAGCCAAGTTCAAGGAGGAGGCTACGAGCAGTACTTC
CDR3: CASSQVQGGGYEQYF

size: -
V: TRBV25-1
length: 16
D: -
J: TRBJ2-1
DNA: TGTGCCAGCAGTGAATTTAACAGGCGAGACCCCAATGAGCAGTTCTTC
CDR3: CASSEFNRRDPNEQFF